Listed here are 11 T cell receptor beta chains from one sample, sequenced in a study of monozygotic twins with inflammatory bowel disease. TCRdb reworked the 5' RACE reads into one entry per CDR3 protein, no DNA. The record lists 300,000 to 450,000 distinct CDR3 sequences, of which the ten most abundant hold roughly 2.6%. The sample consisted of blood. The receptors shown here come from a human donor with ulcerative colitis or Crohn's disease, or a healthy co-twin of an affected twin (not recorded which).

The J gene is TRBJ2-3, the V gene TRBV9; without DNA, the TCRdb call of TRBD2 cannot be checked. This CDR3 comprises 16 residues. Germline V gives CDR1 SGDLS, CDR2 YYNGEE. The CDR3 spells CASSVDSGGAGDTQYF.

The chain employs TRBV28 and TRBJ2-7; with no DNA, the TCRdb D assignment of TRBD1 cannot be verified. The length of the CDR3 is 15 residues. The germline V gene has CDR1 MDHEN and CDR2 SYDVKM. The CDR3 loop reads CASSLPRGLSGEQYF.

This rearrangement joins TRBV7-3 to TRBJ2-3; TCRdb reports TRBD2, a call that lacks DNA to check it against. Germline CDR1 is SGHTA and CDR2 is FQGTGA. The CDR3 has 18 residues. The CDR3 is CASSLTASGGEITDTQYF.

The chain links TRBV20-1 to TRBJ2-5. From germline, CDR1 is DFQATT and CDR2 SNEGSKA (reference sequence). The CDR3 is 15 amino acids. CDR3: CSARDEWKGQETQYF.

The CDR3: CASGWKETQYF. J is TRBJ2-5 and V is TRBV12-3 or TRBV12-4. CDR3 length: 11 residues.

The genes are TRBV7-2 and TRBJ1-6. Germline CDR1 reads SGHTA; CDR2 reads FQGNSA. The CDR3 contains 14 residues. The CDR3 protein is CASSIRRDNSPLHF.

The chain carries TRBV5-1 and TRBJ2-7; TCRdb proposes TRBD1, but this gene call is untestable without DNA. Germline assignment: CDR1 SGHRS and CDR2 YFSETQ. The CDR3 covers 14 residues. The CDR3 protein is CASSTEPPGNEQYF.

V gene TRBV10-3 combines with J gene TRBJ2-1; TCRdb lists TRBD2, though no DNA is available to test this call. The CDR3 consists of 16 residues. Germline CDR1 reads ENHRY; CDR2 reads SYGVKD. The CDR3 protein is CAISGTSGVSYNKQFF.

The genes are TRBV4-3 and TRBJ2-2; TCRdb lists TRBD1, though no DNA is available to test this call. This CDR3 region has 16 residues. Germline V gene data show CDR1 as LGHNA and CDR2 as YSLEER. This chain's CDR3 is CASSQAQGGHTGELFF.

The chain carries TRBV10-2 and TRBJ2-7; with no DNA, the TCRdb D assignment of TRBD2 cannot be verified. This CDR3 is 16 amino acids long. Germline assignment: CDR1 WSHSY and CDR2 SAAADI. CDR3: CASSPPNDQYSYEQYF.

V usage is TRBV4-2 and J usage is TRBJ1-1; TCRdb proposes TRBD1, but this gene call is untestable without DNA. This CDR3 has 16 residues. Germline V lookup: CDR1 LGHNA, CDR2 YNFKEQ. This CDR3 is CASSQEGAGRNTEAFF.